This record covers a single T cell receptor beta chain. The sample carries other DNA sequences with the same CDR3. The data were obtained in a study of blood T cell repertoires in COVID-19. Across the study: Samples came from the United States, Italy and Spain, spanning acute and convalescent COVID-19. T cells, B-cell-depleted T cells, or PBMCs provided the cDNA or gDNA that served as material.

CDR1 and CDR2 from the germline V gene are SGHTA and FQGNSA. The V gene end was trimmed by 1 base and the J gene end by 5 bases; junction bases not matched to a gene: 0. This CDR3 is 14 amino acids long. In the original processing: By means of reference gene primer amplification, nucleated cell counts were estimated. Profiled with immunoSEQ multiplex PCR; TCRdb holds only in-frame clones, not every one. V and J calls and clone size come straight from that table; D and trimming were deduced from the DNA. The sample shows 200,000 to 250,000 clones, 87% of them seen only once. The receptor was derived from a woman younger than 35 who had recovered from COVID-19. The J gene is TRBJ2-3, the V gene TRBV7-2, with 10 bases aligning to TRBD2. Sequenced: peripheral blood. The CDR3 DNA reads TGTGCCAGCAGCTTAGGACTAGCGGGAGATACGCAGTATTTT. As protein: CASSLGLAGDTQYF. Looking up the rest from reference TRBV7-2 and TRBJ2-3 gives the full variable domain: GAGVSQSPSNKVTEKGKDVELRCDPISGHTALYWYRQSLGQGLEFLIYFQGNSAPDKSGLPSDRFSAERTGGSVSTLTIQRTQQEDSAVYLCASSLGLAGDTQYFGPGTRLTVL.